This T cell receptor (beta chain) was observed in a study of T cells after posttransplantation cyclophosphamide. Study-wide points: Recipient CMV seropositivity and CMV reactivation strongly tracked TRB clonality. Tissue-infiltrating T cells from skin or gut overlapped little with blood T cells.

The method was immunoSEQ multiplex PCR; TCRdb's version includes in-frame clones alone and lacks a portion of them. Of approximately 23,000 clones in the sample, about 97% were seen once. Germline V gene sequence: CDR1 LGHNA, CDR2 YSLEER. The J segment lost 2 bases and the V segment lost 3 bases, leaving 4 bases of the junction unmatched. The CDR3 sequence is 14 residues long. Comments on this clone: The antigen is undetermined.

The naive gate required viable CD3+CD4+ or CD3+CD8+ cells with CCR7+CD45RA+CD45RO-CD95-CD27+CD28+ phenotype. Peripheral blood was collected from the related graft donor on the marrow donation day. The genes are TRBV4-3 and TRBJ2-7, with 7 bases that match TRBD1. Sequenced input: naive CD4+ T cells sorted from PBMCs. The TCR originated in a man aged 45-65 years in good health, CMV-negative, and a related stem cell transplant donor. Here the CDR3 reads CASSQDDRAYEQYF. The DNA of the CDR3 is TGCGCCAGCAGCCAGGATGACAGGGCCTACGAGCAGTACTTC.